This is a list of T cell receptor beta chains from one sample in a study of shared clonotypes between healthy human individuals. Clones were read by immunoSEQ multiplex PCR, and TCRdb kept only the in-frame ones, dropping some. The table lists about 2 million clones, approximately 94% of them singletons. Sequencing used naive CD8+ T cells sorted from blood. The receptors derive from a man younger than 30 in good health. Both conserved end residues are part of each CDR3. Only part of the rows carry a size: once, few, many, or a class if the clone is expanded.

V gene,clone size,J gene,CDR3 protein
TRBV6-6,-,TRBJ1-5,CASSRLAADSNQPQHF
TRBV9,-,TRBJ2-1,CASRLAGTNEQFF
TRBV13,-,TRBJ2-3,CASHPGGYTDTQYF
TRBV4-1,-,TRBJ1-5,CASSQRTGGNQPQHF
TRBV27,-,TRBJ2-7,CASSLGGVGPSPYEQYF
TRBV28,-,TRBJ1-3,CASSPALRQGGDTIYF
TRBV5-5,-,TRBJ2-7,CASSWGQMYEQYF
TRBV7-3,-,TRBJ2-3,CASSSGISTDTQYF
TRBV27,-,TRBJ2-3,CASSEETWHTQYF
TRBV5-6,-,TRBJ1-6,CASSLDTYNSPLHF
TRBV7-9,once,TRBJ2-7,CASSWGDTSYEQYF
TRBV2,-,TRBJ2-7,CASADGQRGEQYF
TRBV19,-,TRBJ2-5,CASSSLTRETQYF
TRBV9,-,TRBJ2-3,CASSAQGSTDTQYF
TRBV6-6,-,TRBJ1-1,CASSREDRVVTEAFF
TRBV4-3,-,TRBJ2-1,CASSQIWAGEDNEQFF
TRBV5-1,-,TRBJ2-1,CASSLAVGGLPNEQFF
TRBV6-5,-,TRBJ2-7,CASSYSSQGAEQYF
TRBV2,-,TRBJ1-6,CASSEETSSSYNSPLHF
TRBV19,-,TRBJ1-3,CASSQQGSGNTIYF
TRBV11-2,-,TRBJ2-7,CASSQGQGNEQYF
TRBV6-5,-,TRBJ2-3,CASREWGPSTDTQYF
TRBV5-6,-,TRBJ1-1,CASSLPGLGTEAFF
TRBV5-5,-,TRBJ1-2,CASSLWTASIYGYTF
TRBV28,-,TRBJ1-3,CATSQNTIYF
TRBV30,-,TRBJ1-2,CAWSVNRVGYGYTF
TRBV7-9,-,TRBJ1-1,CASSFPTADRLEAFF
TRBV7-9,-,TRBJ2-7,CASSLSAGGVPDEQYF
TRBV13,-,TRBJ2-2,CASSPEGSSTGELFF